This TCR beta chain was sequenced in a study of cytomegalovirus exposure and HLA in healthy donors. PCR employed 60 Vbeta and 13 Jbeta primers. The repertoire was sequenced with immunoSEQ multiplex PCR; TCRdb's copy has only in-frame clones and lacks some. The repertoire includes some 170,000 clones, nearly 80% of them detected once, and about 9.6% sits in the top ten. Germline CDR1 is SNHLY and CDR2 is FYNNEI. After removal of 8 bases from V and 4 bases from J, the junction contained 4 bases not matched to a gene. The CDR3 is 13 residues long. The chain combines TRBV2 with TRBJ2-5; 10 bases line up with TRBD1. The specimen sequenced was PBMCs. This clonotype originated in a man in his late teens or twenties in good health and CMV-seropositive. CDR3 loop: CASRQGARETQYF. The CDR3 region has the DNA TGTGCCAGCCGACAGGGGGCTCGAGAGACCCAGTACTTC.